The table lists the clone carrying this T cell receptor (beta chain) with a few counts. Its antigen remains unknown. Germline V gene sequence: CDR1 SGHNT, CDR2 YYREEE (reference sequence). V dropped 9 bases and J dropped 8; count of bases not matched to a gene: 5. There are 13 residues in the CDR3. The data originate from a study of cytomegalovirus exposure and HLA in healthy donors. General study findings and limits: Generally TCR sequences proved uncommon, though certain public TCRs appeared in numerous donors.

PCR involved 60 Vbeta and 13 Jbeta primers. Data came from immunoSEQ multiplex PCR; TCRdb stores just in-frame clones and leaves some out. The sample lists over 150,000 clones; around 70% were seen once. The J gene is TRBJ2-1, the V gene TRBV5-4; 13 bases align to TRBD2. Material for sequencing was PBMCs. The sequence was obtained from a male donor in good health and CMV-seronegative. CDR3 amino acids: CAIWTSGSHEQFF. Written as DNA, the CDR3 is TGTGCCATCTGGACTAGCGGGAGCCATGAGCAGTTCTTC. Together with reference TRBV5-4 and TRBJ2-1, the CDR3 gives the full variable domain: ETGVTQSPTHLIKTRGQQVTLRCSSQSGHNTVSWYQQALGQGPQFIFQYYREEENGRGNFPPRFSGLQFPNYSSELNVNALELDDSALYLCAIWTSGSHEQFFGPGTRLTVL.